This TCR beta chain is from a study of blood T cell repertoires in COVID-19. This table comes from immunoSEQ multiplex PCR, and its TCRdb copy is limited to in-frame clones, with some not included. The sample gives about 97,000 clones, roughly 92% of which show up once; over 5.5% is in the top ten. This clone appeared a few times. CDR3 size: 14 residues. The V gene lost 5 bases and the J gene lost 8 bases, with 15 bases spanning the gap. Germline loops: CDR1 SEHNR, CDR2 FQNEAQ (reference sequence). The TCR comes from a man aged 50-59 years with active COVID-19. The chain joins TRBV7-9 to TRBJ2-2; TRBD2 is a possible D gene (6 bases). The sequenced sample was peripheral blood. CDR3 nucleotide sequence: TGTGCCAGCAGCAGAGACGGCGGGATTGGGGAGCTGTTTTTT. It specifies CASSRDGGIGELFF.